Listed below are T cell receptor beta chains from one sample, sequenced in a study of shared clonotypes between healthy human individuals. The data were produced by immunoSEQ multiplex PCR, yet TCRdb's version contains in-frame clones alone and is incomplete. This table has about 1.9 million clones, about 93% appearing once. Sequencing was carried out using naive CD8+ T cells from PBMCs. The receptors derive from a man aged 18 to 30 in good health. Some clones in this sample may be carry-over from other donors' samples. Both conserved end residues are part of each CDR3.

V gene,J gene,CDR3 protein
TRBV7-3,TRBJ2-1,CASSLVAGAGEQFF
TRBV19,TRBJ1-5,CASSTSFNQPQHF
TRBV7-8,TRBJ2-7,CASSPGTGGGYEQYF
TRBV27,TRBJ2-1,CASSPTYNEQFF
TRBV18,TRBJ2-3,CASSPPFVSTDTQYF
TRBV28,TRBJ2-7,CASSLRLGGRTERFEQYF
TRBV18,TRBJ2-7,CASSPSDYEQYF
TRBV28,TRBJ2-7,CASRVQGATPFYEQYF
TRBV28,TRBJ2-2,CASSLLRETGELFF
TRBV6-5,TRBJ2-7,CASSWDGYEQYF
TRBV28,TRBJ1-3,CASVTGGGNTIYF
TRBV4-2,TRBJ1-1,CASSQATVRVDTEAFF
TRBV5-1,TRBJ2-1,CASSTEAGNEQFF
TRBV12-5,TRBJ1-1,CASGLPAEENTEAFF
TRBV7-9,TRBJ2-7,CASTPAGTEQYF
TRBV27,TRBJ2-3,CASSMTSGYTTDTQYF
TRBV7-2,TRBJ2-1,CASSSRTSGMHEQFF
TRBV19,TRBJ1-2,CASSPLPDRFSGYTF
TRBV15,TRBJ2-7,CATSRDRGQGAFREQYF
TRBV11-2,TRBJ2-7,CASSLDMGNLFYEQYF
TRBV5-1,TRBJ2-1,CASSSQREVINEQFF
TRBV9,TRBJ2-7,CASSPSSGSNYEQYF
TRBV14,TRBJ1-1,CASSQDRMNTEAFF
TRBV28,TRBJ2-7,CASSRLAGYEQYF
TRBV7-9,TRBJ2-3,CASSLAIASGYTDTQYF
TRBV4-1,TRBJ2-1,CASNFPPGQGSFRHNEQFF
TRBV12-1,TRBJ2-1,CASSSGLADYNEQFF